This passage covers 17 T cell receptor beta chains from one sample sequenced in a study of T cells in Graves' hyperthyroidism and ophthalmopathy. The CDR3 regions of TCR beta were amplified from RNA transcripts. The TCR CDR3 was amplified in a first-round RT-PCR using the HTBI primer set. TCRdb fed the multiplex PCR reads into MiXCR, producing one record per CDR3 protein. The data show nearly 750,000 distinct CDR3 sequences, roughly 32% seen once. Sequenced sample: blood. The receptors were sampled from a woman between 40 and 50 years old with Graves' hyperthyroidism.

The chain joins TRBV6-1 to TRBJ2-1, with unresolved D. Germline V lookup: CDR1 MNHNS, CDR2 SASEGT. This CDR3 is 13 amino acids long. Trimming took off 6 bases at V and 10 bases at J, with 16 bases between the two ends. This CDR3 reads CASSFGRSGEQFF. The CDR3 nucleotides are TGTGCCAGCAGCTTTGGAAGGTCGGGCGAGCAGTTCTTC.

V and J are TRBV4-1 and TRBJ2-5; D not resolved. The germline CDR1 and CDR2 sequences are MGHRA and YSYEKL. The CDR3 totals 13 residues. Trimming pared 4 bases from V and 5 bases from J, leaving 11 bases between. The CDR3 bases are TGCGCCAGCAGCCCGCGGAATGTGGAGACCCAGTACTTC. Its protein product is CASSPRNVETQYF.

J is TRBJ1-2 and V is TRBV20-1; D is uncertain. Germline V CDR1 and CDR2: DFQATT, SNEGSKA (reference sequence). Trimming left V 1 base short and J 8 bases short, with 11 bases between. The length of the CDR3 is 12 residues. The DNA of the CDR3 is TGCAGTGCTAGAGTAGGTTCCGGAGGCTACACCTTC. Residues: CSARVGSGGYTF.

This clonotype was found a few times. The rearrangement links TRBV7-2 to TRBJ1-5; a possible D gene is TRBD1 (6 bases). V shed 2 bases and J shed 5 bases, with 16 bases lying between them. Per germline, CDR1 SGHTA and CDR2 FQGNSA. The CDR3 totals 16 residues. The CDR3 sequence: CASSLWAGAKDQPQHF. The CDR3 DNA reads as TGTGCCAGCAGCTTATGGGCAGGGGCGAAGGATCAGCCCCAGCATTTT.

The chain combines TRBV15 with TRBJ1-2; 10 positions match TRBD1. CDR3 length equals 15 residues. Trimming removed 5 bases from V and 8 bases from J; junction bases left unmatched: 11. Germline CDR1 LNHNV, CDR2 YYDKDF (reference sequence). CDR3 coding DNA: TGTGCCACCAGCTGGGGGACAGGGGATACGCGCGGCTACACCTTC. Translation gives CATSWGTGDTRGYTF.

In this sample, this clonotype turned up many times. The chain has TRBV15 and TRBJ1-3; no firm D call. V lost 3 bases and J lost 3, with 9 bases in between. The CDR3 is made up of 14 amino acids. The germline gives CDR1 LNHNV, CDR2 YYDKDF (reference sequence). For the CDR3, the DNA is TGTGCCACCAGCAGTGGACCCAGTGGAAACACCATATATTTT. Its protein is CATSSGPSGNTIYF.

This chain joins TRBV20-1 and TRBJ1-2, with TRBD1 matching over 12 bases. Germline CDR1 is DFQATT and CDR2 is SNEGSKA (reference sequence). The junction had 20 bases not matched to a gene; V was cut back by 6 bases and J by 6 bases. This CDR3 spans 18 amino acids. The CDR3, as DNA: TGCAGTGCCAACCCGGGACAGGGGGCTCTAGGTGCGTGGGATGGCTACACCTTC. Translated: CSANPGQGALGAWDGYTF.

The CDR3 reads CASRLRDNYGYTF. The CDR3 nucleotides are TGTGCCAGCAGACTCAGAGATAACTATGGCTACACCTTC. The V and J genes are TRBV10-3 and TRBJ1-2, with no clear D. The CDR3 extends over 13 amino acids. Per germline, CDR1 ENHRY and CDR2 SYGVKD. Trimming shortened V by 10 bases and J by 1 base, and 13 bases separated the two germline ends.

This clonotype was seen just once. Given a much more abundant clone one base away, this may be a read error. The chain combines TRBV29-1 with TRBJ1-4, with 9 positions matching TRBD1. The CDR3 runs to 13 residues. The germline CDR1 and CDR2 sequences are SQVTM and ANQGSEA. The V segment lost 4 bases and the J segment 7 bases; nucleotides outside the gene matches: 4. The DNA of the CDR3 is TGCAGCGTTGGAGGGACAGGGAGTGAAAAACTGTTTTTT. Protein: CSVGGTGSEKLFF.

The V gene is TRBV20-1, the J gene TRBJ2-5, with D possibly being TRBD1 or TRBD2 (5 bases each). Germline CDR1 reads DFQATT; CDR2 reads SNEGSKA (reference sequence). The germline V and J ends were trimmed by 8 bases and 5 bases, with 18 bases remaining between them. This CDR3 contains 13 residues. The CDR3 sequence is CSQGRDGNETQYF. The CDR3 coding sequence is TGCAGTCAGGGACGGGATGGGAATGAGACCCAGTACTTC.

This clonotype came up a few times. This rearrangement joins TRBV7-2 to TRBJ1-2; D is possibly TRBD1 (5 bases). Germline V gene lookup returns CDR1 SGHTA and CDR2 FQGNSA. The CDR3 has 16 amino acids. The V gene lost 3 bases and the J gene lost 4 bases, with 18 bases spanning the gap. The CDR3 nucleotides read TGTGCCAGCAGCTTGGGGGGATATGACGGACCCTATGGCTACACCTTC. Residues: CASSLGGYDGPYGYTF.

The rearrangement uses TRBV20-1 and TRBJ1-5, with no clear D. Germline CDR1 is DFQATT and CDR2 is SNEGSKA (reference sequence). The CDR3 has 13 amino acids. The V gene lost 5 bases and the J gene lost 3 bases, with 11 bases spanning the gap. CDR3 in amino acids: CSALARDNQPQHF. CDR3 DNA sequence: TGCAGTGCTCTGGCCAGAGACAATCAGCCCCAGCATTTT.

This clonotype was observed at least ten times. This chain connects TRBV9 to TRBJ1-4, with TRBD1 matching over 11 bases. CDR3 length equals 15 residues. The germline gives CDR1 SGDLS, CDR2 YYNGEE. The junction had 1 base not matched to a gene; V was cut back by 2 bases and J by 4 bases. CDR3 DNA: TGTGCCAGCAGCGTCGGGACAGGGGGTAATGAAAAACTGTTTTTT. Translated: CASSVGTGGNEKLFF.

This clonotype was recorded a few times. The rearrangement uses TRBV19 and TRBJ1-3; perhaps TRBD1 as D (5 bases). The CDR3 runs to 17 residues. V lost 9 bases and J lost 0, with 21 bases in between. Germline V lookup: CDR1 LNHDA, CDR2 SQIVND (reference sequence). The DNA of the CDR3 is TGTGCCAGCCGAGGCGTGGGGGACGGCGCCTCTGGAAACACCATATATTTT. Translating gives CASRGVGDGASGNTIYF.

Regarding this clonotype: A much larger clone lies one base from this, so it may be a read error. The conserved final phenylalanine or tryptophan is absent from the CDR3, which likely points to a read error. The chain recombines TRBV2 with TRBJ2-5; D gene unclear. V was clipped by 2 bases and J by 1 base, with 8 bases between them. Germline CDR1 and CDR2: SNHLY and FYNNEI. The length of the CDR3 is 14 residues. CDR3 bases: TGTGCCAGCAGTGAAAAGCTTTTCCAAGAGACCCAGTACCTC. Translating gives CASSEKLFQETQYL.

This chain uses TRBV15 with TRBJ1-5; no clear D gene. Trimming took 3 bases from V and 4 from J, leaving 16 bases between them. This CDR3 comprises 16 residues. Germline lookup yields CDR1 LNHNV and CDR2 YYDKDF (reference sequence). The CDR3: CATSSESSVGNQPQHF. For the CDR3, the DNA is TGTGCCACCAGCAGTGAATCATCCGTTGGGAATCAGCCCCAGCATTTT. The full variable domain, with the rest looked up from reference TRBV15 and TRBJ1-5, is DAMVIQNPRYQVTQFGKPVTLSCSQTLNHNVMYWYQQKSSQAPKLLFHYYDKDFNNEADTPDNFQSRRPNTSFCFLDIRSPGLGDTAMYLCATSSESSVGNQPQHFGDGTRLSIL.

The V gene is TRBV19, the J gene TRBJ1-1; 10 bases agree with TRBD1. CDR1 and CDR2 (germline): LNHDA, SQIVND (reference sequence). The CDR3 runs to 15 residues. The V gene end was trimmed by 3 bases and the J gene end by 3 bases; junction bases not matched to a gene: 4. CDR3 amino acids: CASSISGTGDTEAFF. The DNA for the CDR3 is TGTGCCAGTAGTATCTCCGGGACAGGGGACACTGAAGCTTTCTTT. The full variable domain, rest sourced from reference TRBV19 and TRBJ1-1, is DGGITQSPKYLFRKEGQNVTLSCEQNLNHDAMYWYRQDPGQGLRLIYYSQIVNDFQKGDIAEGYSVSREKKESFPLTVTSAQKNPTAFYLCASSISGTGDTEAFFGQGTRLTVV.